This TCR beta chain was sequenced for a study of blood T cell dynamics during melanoma immunotherapy. Method: immunoSEQ multiplex PCR; TCRdb's copy keeps in-frame clones and lacks some. Of a few thousand clones in the sample, 70% to 90% were seen once. As for time point: pre-treatment baseline. Sequencing was performed on blood, taken from a patient treated with checkpoint blockade. The sequence came from a human donor with melanoma.

CDR3 nucleotides: TGTGCCAGCTCACCTATGAACAGGGCGCACAATGAGCAGTTCTTC. Translated, it gives CASSPMNRAHNEQFF. This chain connects TRBV18 to TRBJ2-1; D perhaps matches TRBD1 (6 bases). Germline CDR1 and CDR2: KGHSH and LQKENI. The CDR3 extends over 15 amino acids. V was trimmed by 3 bases and J by 5 bases, leaving 14 bases between them.